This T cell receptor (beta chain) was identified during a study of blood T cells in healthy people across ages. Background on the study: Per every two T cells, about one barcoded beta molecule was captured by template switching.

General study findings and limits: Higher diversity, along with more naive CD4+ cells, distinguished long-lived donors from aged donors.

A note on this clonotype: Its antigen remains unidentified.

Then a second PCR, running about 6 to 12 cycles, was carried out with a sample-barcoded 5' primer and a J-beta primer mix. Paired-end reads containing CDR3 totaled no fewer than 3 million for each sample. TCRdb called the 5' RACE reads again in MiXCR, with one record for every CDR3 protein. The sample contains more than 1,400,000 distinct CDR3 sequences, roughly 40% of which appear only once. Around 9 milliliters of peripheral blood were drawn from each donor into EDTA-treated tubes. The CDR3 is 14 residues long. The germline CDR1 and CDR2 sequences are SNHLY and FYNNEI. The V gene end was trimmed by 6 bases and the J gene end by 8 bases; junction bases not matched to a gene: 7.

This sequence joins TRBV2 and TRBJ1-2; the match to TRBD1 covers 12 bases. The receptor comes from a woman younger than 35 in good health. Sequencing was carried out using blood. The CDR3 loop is CASRRGQGAHGYTF. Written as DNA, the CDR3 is TGTGCCAGCAGGAGGGGACAGGGGGCGCACGGCTACACCTTC.